Below, one T cell receptor (beta chain) is given with its context. The method was immunoSEQ multiplex PCR; TCRdb's version includes in-frame clones alone and lacks a portion of them. The sample lists about 140,000 clones, over 85% occurring once. The data were taken from a study of T cell responses to AZD1222 COVID-19 vaccine. The CDR3 has 14 residues. J was trimmed by 1 base and V by 5 bases; bases with no gene match: 4. Germline V gives CDR1 MNHEY, CDR2 SVGEGT. The sequencing here drew on peripheral blood, taken on day 0 of MenACWY control vaccination. The chain links TRBV6-2 or TRBV6-3 to TRBJ2-5; 7 nucleotides line up with TRBD2. The receptor was isolated from an adult in good health. The CDR3, as DNA: TGTGCCAGCAGTCGAGCGGGGCCCCAAGAGACCCAGTACTTC. Translating it yields CASSRAGPQETQYF.